The text below deals with one TCR beta chain. This specimen belongs to a study of cytomegalovirus exposure and HLA in healthy donors. Overall study context: A prior analysis found about 120 million unique TCR beta sequences from 150 million to 200 million T cells.

Germline CDR1 and CDR2: MDHEN and SYDVKM. V dropped 6 bases and J dropped 0 bases, with 12 bases sitting between them. The CDR3 has 15 residues. Primers: 60 Vbeta forward and 13 Jbeta reverse. Here immunoSEQ multiplex PCR was the method, and the copy in TCRdb shows in-frame clones only, minus some. The repertoire includes about 93,000 clones, roughly 79% of them detected once, and approximately 0.6% sits in the top ten. This chain connects TRBV28 to TRBJ1-5; TRBD1 might be the D (6 bases). This sequence originates from a young man in good health and CMV-seronegative. Sequencing was carried out using PBMCs. CDR3 in amino acids: CASSSDRYSNQPQHF. CDR3 in DNA: TGTGCCAGCAGCTCGGACAGATATAGCAATCAGCCCCAGCATTTT.